The 6 T cell receptor beta chains below were found in one sample sequenced in a study of shared T cell receptors in the human thymus. The repertoire was sequenced with immunoSEQ multiplex PCR; TCRdb's copy has only in-frame clones and lacks some. Here the sample spans roughly 410,000 clones, around 95% being singletons. The sequenced sample was thymocytes. Receptors originate from a human donor.

This chain connects TRBV5-4 to TRBJ2-6; the D gene is possibly TRBD2 (6 bases). With 7 bases removed from V and 0 bases from J, the gap between germline ends came to 17 bases. Germline CDR1 SGHNT, CDR2 YYREEE (reference sequence). The CDR3 runs to 17 residues. The CDR3 DNA reads as TGTGCCAGCGGAGGTCCGGGGGAAATCTCTGGGGCCAACGTCCTGACTTTC. It is translated as CASGGPGEISGANVLTF.

The chain couples TRBV11-2 to TRBJ2-5; a weak D match, TRBD2 (5 bases). Germline V gives CDR1 SGHAT, CDR2 FQNNGV. This CDR3 contains 14 residues. V shed 1 base and J shed 4 bases, with 10 bases lying between them. This CDR3 reads CASSLASGGETQYF. In DNA form, the CDR3 reads TGTGCCAGCAGCTTAGCCTCAGGAGGAGAGACCCAGTACTTC.

The rearrangement joins TRBV25-1 to TRBJ1-5; weak D call: TRBD1 (6 bases). Germline V gives CDR1 MGHDK, CDR2 SYGVNS. The CDR3 sequence is 14 residues long. Trimming pared 2 bases from V and 4 bases from J, leaving 9 bases between. The CDR3 loop is CASSEGQKNQPQHF. The CDR3 DNA sequence: TGTGCCAGCAGTGAAGGACAGAAAAATCAGCCCCAGCATTTT.

The chain joins TRBV5-1 to TRBJ1-3; D is undetermined. Trimming pared 1 base from V and 3 bases from J, leaving 23 bases between. The CDR3 is 19 residues long. The germline V gene encodes CDR1 SGHRS and CDR2 YFSETQ. CDR3 DNA sequence: TGCGCCAGCAGCTTGAGGCCCCTGAGTGTATTAGTTCGTGGAAACACCATATATTTT. Translated, it gives CASSLRPLSVLVRGNTIYF.

V usage is TRBV19 and J usage is TRBJ1-5; 7 nucleotides line up with TRBD1. Per germline, CDR1 LNHDA and CDR2 SQIVND (reference sequence). Unmatched junction bases numbered 4, after V lost 3 bases and J lost 5 bases. This CDR3 spans 14 amino acids. The CDR3 nucleotides read TGTGCCAGTAGTATCAGGGACAGCTATCAGCCCCAGCATTTT. Translation: CASSIRDSYQPQHF.

V gene TRBV30 combines with J gene TRBJ2-1, with D tentatively TRBD2 (6 bases). The CDR3 contains 16 residues. V shed 4 bases and J shed 1 base, with 17 bases lying between them. The V gene's germline CDR1 is GTSNPN and CDR2 SVGIG (reference sequence). Here the CDR3 reads CAWTIGAGTSYNEQFF. The CDR3 nucleotides read TGTGCCTGGACCATCGGGGCCGGGACTTCCTACAATGAGCAGTTCTTC.